A selection of T cell receptor beta chains follows, all from one sample in a study of beta chain features in type 1 diabetes. The protocol was immunoSEQ multiplex PCR, while the TCRdb copy is restricted to in-frame clones and leaves out a portion. The sample includes a few hundred thousand clones, 16% of them seen just once. The sample taken for sequencing was naive CD4+ T cells from blood. These TCRs come from a man aged 30 to 39 with type 1 diabetes. Each CDR3 is given with its conserved first and last residue. D genes are given only for firm matches. The size entry is marked missing in some rows and otherwise reads once, few, many or a size class.

clone size,J gene,CDR3 length,D gene,V gene,CDR3 protein,CDR3 DNA
few,TRBJ1-1,13,NA,TRBV29-1,CSVKGQSPAEAFF,TGCAGCGTCAAGGGTCAGAGTCCCGCCGAAGCTTTCTTT
NA,TRBJ2-2,16,NA,TRBV9,CASSVGQETFAGELFF,TGTGCCAGCAGCGTAGGGCAAGAAACTTTCGCCGGGGAGCTGTTTTTT
NA,TRBJ2-3,14,NA,TRBV30,CASRRSPSTDTQYF,TGTGCCTCTCGGCGTTCGCCCAGCACAGATACGCAGTATTTT
NA,TRBJ2-7,16,TRBD1,TRBV15,CATSRPGTGTSHEQYF,TGTGCCACCAGCAGACCCGGGACAGGGACCTCCCACGAGCAGTACTTC
NA,TRBJ2-7,15,NA,TRBV6-1,CASRVRTQSSYEQYF,TGTGCCAGCAGGGTAAGGACACAGAGCTCCTACGAGCAGTACTTC
NA,TRBJ2-5,13,NA,TRBV7-2,CASSQDYQETQYF,TGTGCCAGCAGCCAGGACTACCAAGAGACCCAGTACTTC
few,TRBJ1-2,14,NA,TRBV5-6,CASSMGQLLGGYTF,TGTGCCAGCAGCATGGGACAACTGTTGGGCGGCTACACCTTC
few,TRBJ1-1,14,TRBD1,TRBV29-1,CSVAYFGTGWNAFF,TGCAGCGTTGCCTACTTCGGGACAGGGTGGAATGCTTTCTTT
few,TRBJ1-1,10,NA,TRBV29-1,CSVGHAEAFF,TGCAGCGTCGGACATGCTGAAGCTTTCTTT
NA,TRBJ2-2,16,NA,TRBV6-5,CASSSLQGRSAGELFF,TGTGCCAGCAGTTCCCTACAGGGTAGATCCGCCGGGGAGCTGTTTTTT
NA,TRBJ1-1,13,NA,TRBV29-1,CSVRKGGGTEAFF,TGCAGCGTGCGCAAGGGGGGAGGAACTGAAGCTTTCTTT
few,TRBJ2-5,11,NA,TRBV2,CASSPGETQYF,TGTGCCAGCAGCCCGGGGGAGACCCAGTACTTC
NA,TRBJ2-7,13,NA,TRBV6-1,CAARPWDSYEQYF,TGTGCCGCAAGACCTTGGGACTCCTACGAGCAGTACTTC
NA,TRBJ1-1,15,TRBD1,TRBV7-2,CASSFTGVFGTEAFF,TGTGCCAGCAGCTTTACAGGGGTTTTTGGCACTGAAGCTTTCTTT
few,TRBJ2-1,18,TRBD2,TRBV5-7,CACSHPWTSGRANNEQFF,TGTGCCTGCAGCCATCCCTGGACTAGCGGGAGGGCCAATAATGAGCAGTTCTTC
NA,TRBJ2-1,15,TRBD1,TRBV4-3,CASSQPTGGYNEQFF,TGCGCCAGCAGCCAGCCGACAGGGGGGTACAATGAGCAGTTCTTC
few,TRBJ2-1,15,NA,TRBV5-1,CASTPGASNYNEQFF,TGCGCCAGCACTCCCGGGGCTAGCAACTACAATGAGCAGTTCTTC
few,TRBJ2-7,13,NA,TRBV19,CASSTGTSYEQYF,TGTGCCAGTAGTACAGGGACCTCCTACGAGCAGTACTTC
NA,TRBJ2-5,14,NA,TRBV5-1,CASSLTQWGETQYF,TGCGCCAGCAGCTTGACGCAGTGGGGCGAGACCCAGTACTTC
few,TRBJ2-1,14,TRBD1,TRBV29-1,CSAGRQGARDEQFF,TGCAGTGCAGGTCGGCAGGGGGCTCGGGATGAGCAGTTCTTC
few,TRBJ2-6,13,NA,TRBV29-1,CSVGGTGANVLTF,TGCAGCGTTGGTGGCACTGGGGCCAACGTCCTGACTTTC
NA,TRBJ2-1,13,NA,TRBV4-3,CASSQGVFNEQFF,TGCGCCAGCAGCCAAGGGGTTTTCAATGAGCAGTTCTTC
NA,TRBJ2-5,14,TRBD1,TRBV2,CASKTGSVQETQYF,TGTGCCAGCAAGACAGGGAGTGTGCAAGAGACCCAGTACTTC
NA,TRBJ2-3,13,NA,TRBV18,CASSPPSTDTQYF,TGTGCCAGCTCACCACCTTCCACAGATACGCAGTATTTT
few,TRBJ2-7,13,NA,TRBV25-1,CASGKTGFYEQYF,TGTGCCAGCGGGAAGACGGGATTTTACGAGCAGTACTTC
NA,TRBJ2-7,14,TRBD1,TRBV7-6,CASSVGTGAYEQYF,TGTGCCAGCAGCGTCGGGACAGGGGCCTACGAGCAGTACTTC
NA,TRBJ2-3,13,NA,TRBV18,CASSPRGTDTQYF,TGTGCCAGCTCACCGCGGGGCACAGATACGCAGTATTTT
few,TRBJ2-3,15,NA,TRBV28,CASSLSPSDTDTQYF,TGTGCCAGCAGTTTATCTCCGAGCGACACAGATACGCAGTATTTT
few,TRBJ2-5,11,NA,TRBV30,CASSGTGTQYF,TGTGCCTCTAGCGGGACAGGGACCCAGTACTTC
few,TRBJ1-1,11,NA,TRBV25-1,CASSNFREAFF,TGTGCCAGCAGTAATTTCAGAGAAGCTTTCTTT
few,TRBJ2-4,14,NA,TRBV29-1,CSVAGHLAKNIQYF,TGCAGCGTTGCCGGACACTTAGCCAAAAACATTCAGTACTTC
NA,TRBJ2-2,17,NA,TRBV4-1,CASSQDPPGQNTGELFF,TGCGCCAGCAGCCAAGATCCTCCGGGACAGAACACCGGGGAGCTGTTTTTT
few,TRBJ2-1,16,NA,TRBV6-5,CASSYENSLSYNEQFF,TGTGCCAGCAGTTACGAGAACTCCCTCTCCTACAATGAGCAGTTCTTC
NA,TRBJ1-5,13,NA,TRBV29-1,CSAGTEINQPQHF,TGCAGCGCAGGGACGGAAATCAATCAGCCCCAGCATTTT
few,TRBJ2-1,12,NA,TRBV29-1,CSVAPEGDEQFF,TGCAGCGTTGCCCCTGAGGGGGATGAGCAGTTCTTC
few,TRBJ2-7,12,NA,TRBV6-5,CASSPRGYEQYF,TGTGCCAGCAGTCCGAGGGGGTACGAGCAGTACTTC
few,TRBJ1-5,13,NA,TRBV30,CAWSAGRNMPQHF,TGTGCCTGGAGTGCGGGACGGAATATGCCCCAGCATTTT
few,TRBJ2-1,14,TRBD2,TRBV28,CASRAGGKYNEQFF,TGTGCCAGTCGAGCGGGAGGAAAATACAATGAGCAGTTCTTC
few,TRBJ2-1,14,NA,TRBV4-3,CASSQVIYGNEQFF,TGCGCCAGCAGCCAAGTCATCTACGGCAATGAGCAGTTCTTC
NA,TRBJ2-7,15,NA,TRBV11-1,CASSLATGSTYEQYF,TGTGCCAGCAGCTTAGCGACAGGTTCGACCTACGAGCAGTACTTC
few,TRBJ1-1,12,TRBD1,TRBV6-6,CATRDSYTEAFF,TGTGCCACTCGGGACAGCTACACTGAAGCTTTCTTT
NA,TRBJ2-1,15,TRBD2,TRBV4-1,CASSQETSRHNEQFF,TGCGCCAGCAGCCAAGAGACTAGCCGCCACAATGAGCAGTTCTTC
few,TRBJ2-4,13,NA,TRBV18,CASSTTAKNIQYF,TGTGCCAGCTCAACGACGGCCAAAAACATTCAGTACTTC
few,TRBJ2-5,12,NA,TRBV28,CASSLPSVTQYF,TGTGCCAGCAGTTTGCCAAGCGTAACCCAGTACTTC